The 30 T cell receptor beta chains below all came from one sample that was sequenced in a study of cytomegalovirus exposure and HLA in healthy donors. PCR employed 60 Vbeta and 13 Jbeta primers. TCRdb's copy holds only in-frame clones and misses some; the assay was immunoSEQ multiplex PCR. The sample holds some 170,000 clones, 65% to 85% seen once. Sequenced material: PBMCs. All receptors derive from a man in his sixties in good health and CMV-seronegative.

This chain uses TRBV5-1 with TRBJ2-2; tentative D call: TRBD2 (5 bases). V was clipped by 4 bases and J by 1 base, with 11 bases between them. The CDR3 extends over 15 amino acids. Germline CDR1 SGHRS, CDR2 YFSETQ. The CDR3 coding sequence is TGCGCCAGCAGCCCCCCCCGGGGGAACACCGGGGAGCTGTTTTTT. The encoded protein is CASSPPRGNTGELFF.

This sequence joins TRBV10-3 and TRBJ2-4, with 9 bases lining up with TRBD1. The CDR3 has 16 residues. J lost 5 bases, V lost 2 bases, and 7 bases had no gene match. Germline V gene sequence: CDR1 ENHRY, CDR2 SYGVKD. CDR3 amino acids: CAISERTGAGENIQYF. In nucleotides, the CDR3 is TGTGCCATCAGTGAGAGGACAGGGGCGGGGGAAAACATTCAGTACTTC.

This clone was observed a single time. The chain recombines TRBV7-9 with TRBJ2-1; tentative D call: TRBD2 (5 bases). CDR3 length: 15 amino acids. V was trimmed by 5 bases and J by 8 bases, leaving 19 bases between them. The germline CDR1 and CDR2 sequences are SEHNR and FQNEAQ (reference sequence). CDR3 protein: CASSDYPEVAHEQFF. CDR3 coding DNA: TGTGCCAGCAGCGACTACCCGGAGGTCGCCCATGAGCAGTTCTTC.

The chain recombines TRBV5-4 with TRBJ2-5; possible D gene TRBD1, 6 bases. The CDR3 runs 14 residues. Trimming took 2 bases from V and 5 from J, leaving 13 bases between them. Germline CDR1 and CDR2: SGHNT and YYREEE (reference sequence). CDR3 sequence: CASSLEPTGETQYF. In DNA, the CDR3 is TGTGCCAGCAGCTTAGAACCCACAGGGGAGACCCAGTACTTC.

This chain links TRBV6-6 with TRBJ1-2, with 10 positions matching TRBD1. V dropped 4 bases and J dropped 4; count of bases not matched to a gene: 6. Germline V gene sequence: CDR1 MNHNY, CDR2 SVGAGI (reference sequence). The CDR3 covers 15 residues. DNA for the CDR3: TGTGCCAGCAGTTCCCCCGGGACAGGGGTCTATGGCTACACCTTC. Amino acid sequence: CASSSPGTGVYGYTF.

V and J are TRBV7-3 and TRBJ2-2; D perhaps matches TRBD1 (7 bases). The V gene lost 5 bases and the J gene lost 5 bases, with 18 bases spanning the gap. The CDR3 is 16 amino acids. CDR1 is SGHTA and CDR2 is FQGTGA in the germline V gene. DNA of the CDR3: TGTGCCAGCAGCCCCCGACAGGGAGGTATAACCGGGGAGCTGTTTTTT. Translating it yields CASSPRQGGITGELFF.

The chain links TRBV7-2 to TRBJ1-5; D unresolved. The CDR3 is made up of 16 amino acids. Between the trimmed V and J ends, which lost 1 base and 2 bases, there was a span of 12 bases. Germline V gene data show CDR1 as SGHTA and CDR2 as FQGNSA. CDR3 nucleotide sequence: TGTGCCAGCAGCTTAGTGTCCAGGTCGGGCAATCAGCCCCAGCATTTT. It specifies CASSLVSRSGNQPQHF. The full variable domain, completed using reference TRBV7-2 and TRBJ1-5, is GAGVSQSPSNKVTEKGKDVELRCDPISGHTALYWYRQSLGQGLEFLIYFQGNSAPDKSGLPSDRFSAERTGGSVSTLTIQRTQQEDSAVYLCASSLVSRSGNQPQHFGDGTRLSIL.

This chain links TRBV9 with TRBJ1-2; 8 bases line up with TRBD1. Looked up from germline, CDR1 is SGDLS and CDR2 is YYNGEE. The V segment lost 3 bases and the J segment 5 bases; nucleotides outside the gene matches: 9. The CDR3 is made up of 15 amino acids. The CDR3 loop reads CASSGEGDRPYGYTF. The CDR3 region has the DNA TGTGCCAGCAGCGGGGAGGGGGACAGGCCATATGGCTACACCTTC.

The chain carries TRBV13 and TRBJ2-7; 7 bases agree with TRBD2. Germline trimming cut 7 bases from V and 3 bases from J; bases unmatched to any gene: 6. Germline-derived CDR1 and CDR2 are PRHDT and FYEKMQ (reference sequence). The CDR3 is 13 amino acids. The DNA for the CDR3 is TGTGCCAGCATGAAGCGGGAACACTACGAGCAGTACTTC. Its protein is CASMKREHYEQYF. Variable domain in full (rest from reference TRBV13 and TRBJ2-7): AAGVIQSPRHLIKEKRETATLKCYPIPRHDTVYWYQQGPGQDPQFLISFYEKMQSDKGSIPDRFSAQQFSDYHSELNMSSLELGDSALYFCASMKREHYEQYFGPGTRLTVT.

The chain is built from TRBV30 and TRBJ1-5; D is unresolved. Germline CDR1 and CDR2: GTSNPN and SVGIG (reference sequence). CDR3 length: 14 residues. The V and J ends lost 1 base and 6 bases respectively, with 13 bases between them. CDR3 protein: CAWSDSGFRQPQHF. As DNA, the CDR3 is TGTGCCTGGAGTGATTCGGGGTTCCGTCAGCCCCAGCATTTT. Combining the CDR3 with reference TRBV30 and TRBJ1-5 gives the whole variable domain SQTIHQWPATLVQPVGSPLSLECTVEGTSNPNLYWYRQAAGRGLQLLFYSVGIGQISSEVPQNLSASRPQDRQFILSSKKLLLSDSGFYLCAWSDSGFRQPQHFGDGTRLSIL.

The chain has TRBV6-1 and TRBJ2-7; the match to TRBD1 covers 8 bases. This CDR3 region has 15 residues. The trim removed 0 bases at V and 3 bases at J, leaving 4 bases unmatched. Germline loops: CDR1 MNHNS, CDR2 SASEGT. CDR3 in DNA: TGTGCCAGCAGTGAAGCCCAGGGGGCAGGCTACGAGCAGTACTTC. Its translation is CASSEAQGAGYEQYF.

The gene calls are TRBV15 and TRBJ2-5; 10 bases match TRBD2. Germline-derived CDR1 and CDR2 are LNHNV and YYDKDF (reference sequence). The ends lost 2 bases at V and 5 bases at J; junction bases unmatched: 11. The CDR3 runs to 17 residues. CDR3 sequence (DNA): TGTGCCACCAGCAGACTCTACAGCGGGAGGGCCGGGGAGACCCAGTACTTC. It codes for CATSRLYSGRAGETQYF.

The gene calls are TRBV30 and TRBJ1-1, with TRBD1 as a possible D gene (6 bases). The CDR3 consists of 14 residues. Germline CDR1 is GTSNPN and CDR2 is SVGIG (reference sequence). Trimming took 7 bases from V and 1 from J, leaving 16 bases between them. The CDR3 DNA reads TGTGCCTTTAGCGTTGGACAGAAGAACACTGAAGCTTTCTTT. It codes for CAFSVGQKNTEAFF.

The V call is TRBV7-6, the J call TRBJ2-5; 7 positions match TRBD2. The CDR3 runs to 14 residues. Trimming at V came to 5 bases and at J to 3 bases, leaving 6 bases not matched to a gene. CDR1 SGHVS and CDR2 FNYEAQ come from the germline V gene. CDR3 amino acids: CASSLSGGEETQYF. CDR3 in DNA: TGTGCCAGCAGCCTATCTGGGGGGGAAGAGACCCAGTACTTC.

This chain joins TRBV5-4 and TRBJ2-7, with D perhaps matching TRBD2 (6 bases). Germline values: CDR1 SGHNT, CDR2 YYREEE (reference sequence). The length of the CDR3 is 17 residues. V lost 0 bases and J lost 0, with 16 bases in between. Written as DNA, the CDR3 is TGTGCCAGCAGCTTGGACCTCTCCCGGGGGAGCTCCTACGAGCAGTACTTC. Protein sequence: CASSLDLSRGSSYEQYF. Looking up the rest from reference TRBV5-4 and TRBJ2-7 gives the full variable domain: ETGVTQSPTHLIKTRGQQVTLRCSSQSGHNTVSWYQQALGQGPQFIFQYYREEENGRGNFPPRFSGLQFPNYSSELNVNALELDDSALYLCASSLDLSRGSSYEQYFGPGTRLTVT.

In this sample, this clone turned up a few times. The CDR3, as DNA: TGTGCCTGGAGTGCTTCTAGCGGGGGGGCCCAGTACTTC. It translates to CAWSASSGGAQYF. The J gene is TRBJ2-5, the V gene TRBV30, with 12 bases that match TRBD2. This CDR3 has 13 residues. With 1 base clipped from V and 9 bases from J, the junction kept 3 bases outside the gene matches. Per germline, CDR1 GTSNPN and CDR2 SVGIG (reference sequence).

V and J are TRBV21-1 and TRBJ2-7; the table calls TRBD1, which could not be checked here. TRBV21-1 is a pseudogene locus. The CDR3 is 16 amino acids. The CDR3 nucleotides read TGTGCCAGCAGCAAAGGTGAACCAGGAATGAACTACGAGCAGTACTTC. It yields the protein CASSKGEPGMNYEQYF.

This clone was counted once. V and J are TRBV7-9 and TRBJ2-5, with TRBD1 matching 9 bases. The CDR3 length is 16 residues. Germline CDR1 SEHNR, CDR2 FQNEAQ (reference sequence). V shed 7 bases and J 4 bases; nucleotides not matched to a gene: 13. The CDR3 sequence: CASKGSGTGLLETQYF. The CDR3 DNA sequence: TGTGCCAGCAAAGGATCCGGGACAGGGTTGTTAGAGACCCAGTACTTC.

This chain joins TRBV5-4 and TRBJ2-7; TRBD1 matches 7 bases. Looked up from germline, CDR1 is SGHNT and CDR2 is YYREEE (reference sequence). The J segment lost 4 bases and the V segment lost 3 bases, leaving 10 bases of the junction unmatched. The CDR3 is made up of 15 amino acids. CDR3 DNA sequence: TGTGCCAGCAGCTCGGCCCGGGACAGAGGATACGAGCAGTACTTC. Encoded protein: CASSSARDRGYEQYF.

This clone was seen only a few times. The genes are TRBV10-2 and TRBJ2-3; D ambiguous. CDR3 size: 16 residues. V was cut by 0 bases and J by 1 base, with 11 bases left in between. Germline V lookup: CDR1 WSHSY, CDR2 SAAADI. CDR3 sequence reads: CASSESGGSGTDTQYF. CDR3 nucleotides: TGCGCCAGCAGTGAGTCTGGCGGATCGGGCACAGATACGCAGTATTTT.

This clone was found a few times. The chain couples TRBV4-1 to TRBJ2-7; TRBD2 aligns across 9 bases. The V gene's germline CDR1 is MGHRA and CDR2 YSYEKL. The V gene end was trimmed by 0 bases and the J gene end by 6 bases; junction bases not matched to a gene: 12. This CDR3 comprises 17 residues. CDR3 DNA: TGCGCCAGCAGCCAAGATATTTTGGGGGCGGGGGGGCCCGAGCAGTACTTC. Protein: CASSQDILGAGGPEQYF.

V usage is TRBV7-2 and J usage is TRBJ1-6, with D maybe TRBD1 (6 bases). Germline CDR1 is SGHTA and CDR2 is FQGNSA. CDR3 length equals 14 residues. Trimming cost V 5 bases and J 8 bases, with 13 bases left between them. Here the CDR3 reads CASSRDTSYSPLHF. The CDR3, as DNA: TGTGCCAGCAGCCGGGACACTTCTTATTCACCCCTCCACTTT.

The chain recombines TRBV25-1 with TRBJ2-7; possibly TRBD1 for D (6 bases). From germline, CDR1 is MGHDK and CDR2 SYGVNS. The ends were cut back, 5 bases at V and 3 bases at J, with 11 bases in the middle. The CDR3 extends over 13 amino acids. The CDR3, as DNA: TGTGCCAGCAGTCCACAGGGCTTCTACGAGCAGTACTTC. Its translation: CASSPQGFYEQYF.

This chain links TRBV7-8 with TRBJ2-1, with 8 positions matching TRBD2. The CDR3 runs 15 residues. CDR1 and CDR2 (germline): SGHVS, FQNEAQ. Losses at the gene ends were 6 bases for V and 0 bases for J; bases not matched to a gene: 4. The chain's CDR3 is CASSSGLASYNEQFF. In nucleotides, the CDR3 is TGTGCCAGCAGTTCCGGACTAGCCTCCTACAATGAGCAGTTCTTC.

The chain links TRBV19 to TRBJ1-4; possible D gene TRBD1, 6 bases. Germline V gives CDR1 LNHDA, CDR2 SQIVND (reference sequence). This CDR3 is built from 14 residues. V lost 6 bases to trimming and J lost 7 bases, with 15 bases between them. CDR3 nucleotides: TGTGCCAGTAGGCACAGGGTGGAGGTTGAAAAACTGTTTTTT. Its translation: CASRHRVEVEKLFF.

This clone was counted a single time. The gene calls are TRBV10-3 and TRBJ1-2, with 9 bases identical to TRBD1. V was pared by 0 bases and J by 1 base, with 6 bases of the junction left unmatched. The germline gives CDR1 ENHRY, CDR2 SYGVKD. The CDR3 covers 17 residues. In nucleotides, the CDR3 is TGTGCCATCAGTGAGTCCCCGACAGGGGGGAGTAACTATGGCTACACCTTC. It codes for CAISESPTGGSNYGYTF.

This clone was counted a single time. The genes are TRBV6-5 and TRBJ2-7; D is possibly TRBD2 (5 bases). V was shortened by 5 bases and J by 4 bases, with 18 bases between the two germline ends. The CDR3 runs 15 residues. The germline V gene encodes CDR1 MNHEY and CDR2 SVGAGI. The CDR3 loop is CASSLDRSGGYEQYF. The CDR3 DNA reads TGTGCCAGCAGTCTGGACCGGAGTGGAGGTTACGAGCAGTACTTC.

The chain combines TRBV19 with TRBJ2-4, with 7 nucleotides matching TRBD2. CDR3 length equals 16 residues. Germline CDR1 reads LNHDA; CDR2 reads SQIVND (reference sequence). V was clipped by 2 bases and J by 6 bases; unmatched bases: 10. CDR3 protein: CASSIMGEGTGNIQYF. CDR3 DNA sequence: TGTGCCAGTAGTATAATGGGGGAGGGAACGGGAAACATTCAGTACTTC.

V and J are TRBV30 and TRBJ2-7; weak D call: TRBD1 (6 bases). Germline-derived CDR1 and CDR2 are GTSNPN and SVGIG (reference sequence). The CDR3 runs to 14 residues. V lost 4 bases and J 0 bases, leaving 13 bases between the germline ends. The CDR3 nucleotides read TGTGCCTGGAATCCTGGGGGCCCCTCCTACGAGCAGTACTTC. This gives the protein CAWNPGGPSYEQYF.

This chain links TRBV7-6 with TRBJ2-7; 10 bases are a match to TRBD2. This CDR3 comprises 15 residues. Germline assignment: CDR1 SGHVS and CDR2 FNYEAQ. The J segment lost 0 bases and the V segment lost 3 bases, leaving 2 bases of the junction unmatched. The DNA for the CDR3 is TGTGCCAGCAGCTTTGGGACTAGCGCCTCCTACGAGCAGTACTTC. This gives the protein CASSFGTSASYEQYF. Looking up the rest from reference TRBV7-6 and TRBJ2-7 gives the full variable domain: GAGVSQSPRYKVTKRGQDVALRCDPISGHVSLYWYRQALGQGPEFLTYFNYEAQQDKSGLPNDRFSAERPEGSISTLTIQRTEQRDSAMYRCASSFGTSASYEQYFGPGTRLTVT.